This paragraph reports one T cell receptor (beta chain). It has no known antigen specificity. Base qualities are not recorded, but no much larger clone differs from it by a single base. Genomic DNA served as template for TCR beta VDJ combination and CDR3 sequence profiling. An Illumina HiSeq 2000 was used for TCR repertoire sequencing. The authors' pipeline ran thus. TRBV/TRBJ rearrangement plots, CDR3 size and DJ length profiles, and Simpson's diversity index were used to evaluate the repertoires. The most abundant DNA sequence in the deep sequencing data was defined as the immunodominant clone. CDR3 amino acid sequences were checked for sharing between subjects and were compared against published repertoires and the VDJdb database. The raw public data were reprocessed by TCRdb itself: fastp quality trimming at Q25, MiXCR clonotype calling, in-frame beta chains only. Each entry is one CDR3 protein sequence, shown with its most common DNA and genes. For this entry, the V and J calls and clone size follow TCRdb and not the study's own pipeline. The sample profile shows some 170,000 distinct CDR3 sequences; 65% to 75% of them were found once. Under 60% of the sample is held by the ten biggest clonotypes.

Patients chosen for sequencing had shown expansion of CD8+CD57+ cells by flow cytometry. All patients had severe acquired aplastic anemia diagnosed by International Study of Aplastic Anemia and Agranulocytosis and Camitta criteria. No therapy had been received by the patients at the time of blood sampling. The study deep-sequenced TCR repertoires of sorted CD4+ and CD8+ blood T cells from severe aplastic anemia patients and healthy subjects. Patients were enrolled under clinicaltrials.gov protocols 00001620, 01623167, 00001397, 00071045, 00081523 and 00961064 in the USA. Ficoll-Paque density gradient centrifugation was used to isolate peripheral blood mononuclear cells. Before DNA extraction, CD4+ and CD8+ T cells were sorted with FACS or magnetic beads. V and J lose 4 bases and 3 bases, and a span of 17 bases separates them. CDR1 SGHKS and CDR2 YYEKEE are derived from the germline V gene (reference sequence). The CDR3, from cysteine to phenylalanine, totals 17 residues. Only CDR3 DNA is held: 51 bases, read in frame from base 1.

This sample is drawn from a study of CD8+CD57+ T cells in acquired aplastic anemia (dated by TCRdb to the late 2010s). Describing the broader study: DNA extracted from sorted CD4+ and CD8+ cells had a mean of approximately 3.5 ug, with a range of about 0.18 to 27.4 ug. CD8+CD57+ expansion was defined as frequency above the mean frequency observed in healthy subjects. The research as a whole found: Between patients and healthy controls, no significant difference in CD8+ Simpson's diversity was found (P=0.060). Roughly 30 CD8+ CDR3 sequences were found to be shared between patients and controls, but these sequences appeared to be highly expressed in patients and within the immunodominant clones of the patients.

The sequence joins TRBV5-5 to TRBJ1-6; TRBD1 is a weak D gene call, 6 bases matching. This receptor was obtained from a human donor with aplastic anemia. Sequencing was carried out using sorted CD4+, CD8+, or CD8+CD57+ T cells (not recorded which) from PBMCs. CDR3 protein: CASSRGQIPDYNSPLHF. The nucleotide sequence is given as TGTGCCAGCAGCCGAGGACAGATCCCCGACTATAATTCACCCCTCCACTTT.